Listed below are T cell receptor beta chains from one sample, sequenced in a study of low-dose radiotherapy and immunotherapy resistance in tumors. From the reads, TCRdb called clonotypes with MiXCR, one entry per CDR3 protein. The data contain tens of thousands of distinct CDR3 sequences, 26% of them singletons. This specimen consisted of PBMCs, obtained before treatment. The receptors stem from a male donor with rectosigmoid adenocarcinoma. The CDR3 runs from the conserved cysteine through the conserved F or W. A D gene is named only where the DNA matches it firmly. Expanded clones are given a class, and other clones once, few, many or no size at all.

J gene | V gene | D gene | CDR3 length | clone size | CDR3 protein | CDR3 DNA
TRBJ1-1 | TRBV28 | TRBD1 | 15 | - | CASSSGTGGPRGAFF | TGTGCCAGCAGTTCCGGGACAGGGGGACCCCGCGGAGCTTTCTTT
TRBJ2-3 | TRBV29-1 | - | 13 | many | CSVRGSSTDTQYF | TGCAGCGTCAGAGGTTCTAGCACAGATACGCAGTATTTT
TRBJ2-3 | TRBV6-2/TRBV6-3 | - | 14 | many | CASSFQGSTDTQYF | TGTGCCAGCAGTTTTCAGGGCTCCACAGATACGCAGTATTTT
TRBJ2-1 | TRBV6-6 | TRBD2 | 14 | many | CASRERGGYNEQFF | TGTGCCAGCAGGGAGCGGGGGGGGTACAATGAGCAGTTCTTC
TRBJ1-4 | TRBV6-8 | TRBD1 | 14 | many | CASSSAQGPEKLFF | TGTGCCAGCAGTAGCGCACAGGGGCCTGAAAAACTGTTTTTT
TRBJ2-3 | TRBV5-4 | - | 13 | many | CASSLQGKDTQYF | TGTGCCAGCAGCTTACAGGGTAAAGATACGCAGTATTTT
TRBJ1-4 | TRBV7-2 | - | 14 | many | CASSSQPGVEKLFF | TGTGCCAGCAGCTCCCAACCAGGGGTGGAAAAACTGTTTTTT
TRBJ2-1 | TRBV10-1 | - | 16 | - | CASSEPTPRTHNEQFF | TGCGCCAGCAGTGAGCCGACCCCTCGCACCCACAATGAGCAGTTCTTC
TRBJ2-1 | TRBV7-2 | TRBD1 | 15 | - | CASSPRDRALNEQFF | TGTGCCAGCAGCCCGCGGGACAGGGCGCTCAATGAGCAGTTCTTC
TRBJ2-2 | TRBV6-6 | TRBD1 | 15 | many | CASSRRTGNTGELFF | TGTGCCAGCAGTCGACGGACAGGGAACACCGGGGAGCTGTTTTTT
TRBJ2-7 | TRBV5-6 | - | 13 | many | CASSLTGGDEQYF | TGTGCCAGCAGCTTGACTGGGGGCGACGAGCAGTACTTC
TRBJ2-7 | TRBV5-4 | - | 14 | few | CASSFGGGLGEQYF | TGTGCCAGCAGCTTTGGTGGGGGGCTCGGCGAGCAGTACTTC
TRBJ2-7 | TRBV20-1 | TRBD2 | 17 | many | CSALHLTASGRAYEQYF | TGCAGTGCCCTCCACTTGACGGCTAGCGGGAGGGCCTACGAGCAGTACTTC
TRBJ2-4 | TRBV12-3/TRBV12-4 | TRBD1 | 14 | - | CASRTGTGENIQYF | TGTGCCAGCAGAACCGGGACAGGGGAAAACATTCAGTACTTC
TRBJ2-7 | TRBV19 | TRBD2 | 13 | many | CASTKRGDYEQYF | TGTGCCAGTACCAAGCGGGGGGACTACGAGCAGTACTTC
TRBJ1-4 | TRBV23-1 | - | 15 | many | CASYTNGTPPEKLFF | TGCGCCAGCTATACCAACGGGACTCCTCCTGAAAAACTGTTTTTT
TRBJ2-3 | TRBV4-2 | - | 15 | many | CASSPGGGQTDTQYF | TGTGCCAGCTCCCCAGGGGGGGGGCAGACAGATACGCAGTATTTT
TRBJ2-3 | TRBV20-1 | - | 16 | many | CSVRRRPGESTDTQYF | TGCAGTGTCCGTCGGCGACCGGGGGAGAGCACAGATACGCAGTATTTT
TRBJ2-5 | TRBV7-2 | - | 14 | - | CASSYQGGPETQYF | TGTGCCAGCAGCTATCAAGGGGGTCCGGAGACCCAGTACTTC
TRBJ1-1 | TRBV7-2 | - | 14 | many | CASSSPGRNTEAFF | TGTGCCAGCAGCTCTCCCGGGAGGAACACTGAAGCTTTCTTT
TRBJ2-2 | TRBV6-2/TRBV6-3 | TRBD1 | 16 | many | CASSVTGVANTGELFF | TGTGCCAGCAGCGTTACAGGGGTAGCGAACACCGGGGAGCTGTTTTTT
TRBJ1-4 | TRBV7-2 | - | 17 | many | CASSQQGGMNLWEKLFF | TGTGCCAGCAGCCAACAGGGAGGGATGAACTTGTGGGAAAAACTGTTTTTT
TRBJ1-2 | TRBV28 | - | 14 | once | CASSRTVAGYGYTF | TGTGCCAGCAGCCGGACCGTAGCTGGGTATGGCTACACCTTC
TRBJ2-5 | TRBV11-2 | - | 14 | many | CASSPEGHGETQYF | TGTGCCAGCAGCCCTGAGGGGCATGGGGAGACCCAGTACTTC
TRBJ1-6 | TRBV7-9 | TRBD1 | 18 | many | CASSRRDRLENRNSPLHF | TGTGCCAGCAGCCGCCGGGACAGATTAGAAAACAGGAATTCACCCCTCCACTTT
TRBJ2-7 | TRBV6-5 | TRBD1 | 14 | - | CASTRQGGGYEQYF | TGTGCCAGCACCAGACAGGGCGGCGGTTACGAGCAGTACTTC
TRBJ2-7 | TRBV7-6 | TRBD1 | 16 | many | CASSLGFGTASHEQYF | TGTGCCAGCAGCTTAGGTTTCGGGACAGCTTCTCACGAGCAGTACTTC
TRBJ2-7 | TRBV27 | - | 14 | - | CASSLDAQGYEQYF | TGTGCCAGCAGTTTAGACGCCCAGGGTTACGAGCAGTACTTC
TRBJ2-7 | TRBV3-1 | - | 14 | many | CASSQNRASYEQYF | TGTGCCAGCAGCCAAAACAGGGCTTCCTACGAGCAGTACTTC
TRBJ2-5 | TRBV20-1 | - | 14 | many | CSASDLAGQETQYF | TGCAGTGCTAGCGATCTCGCGGGGCAAGAGACCCAGTACTTC
TRBJ2-3 | TRBV6-2/TRBV6-3 | - | 10 | many | CASKGDTQYF | TGTGCCAGCAAAGGGGATACGCAGTATTTT
TRBJ1-6 | TRBV7-2 | - | 14 | few | CASSSGSPNSPLHF | TGTGCCAGCAGCTCGGGGTCCCCTAATTCACCCCTCCACTTT
TRBJ2-1 | TRBV20-1 | - | 14 | many | CSARDGGLSNEQFF | TGCAGTGCTAGAGATGGTGGACTAAGCAATGAGCAGTTCTTC
TRBJ2-5 | TRBV13 | - | 13 | - | CASSETVGETQYF | TGTGCCAGCAGCGAAACCGTGGGAGAGACCCAGTACTTC
TRBJ1-6 | TRBV28 | - | 13 | - | CASSPSQFSPLHF | TGTGCCAGCAGTCCTTCCCAGTTTTCACCCCTCCACTTT
TRBJ1-4 | TRBV6-5 | - | 17 | many | CASSSRRGWAANEKLFF | TGTGCCAGCAGTTCTCGCAGGGGATGGGCGGCTAATGAAAAACTGTTTTTT
TRBJ2-6 | TRBV12-3/TRBV12-4 | - | 18 | many | CASSPLPGRRSGANVLTF | TGTGCCAGCAGTCCTCTCCCGGGGCGCAGGTCTGGGGCCAACGTCCTGACTTTC
TRBJ2-1 | TRBV4-3 | - | 13 | many | CASSQGQYNEQFF | TGCGCCAGCAGCCAAGGACAGTACAATGAGCAGTTCTTC
TRBJ2-6 | TRBV28 | - | 13 | many | CASSLSGANVLTF | TGTGCCAGCAGTTTATCCGGGGCCAACGTCCTGACTTTC
TRBJ2-7 | TRBV5-4 | - | 13 | many | CASSFEGSYEQYF | TGTGCCAGCAGTTTTGAGGGTTCGTACGAGCAGTACTTC
TRBJ2-1 | TRBV6-2/TRBV6-3 | TRBD1 | 14 | many | CASSRQGPYNEQFF | TGTGCCAGCAGTCGACAGGGCCCTTACAATGAGCAGTTCTTC
TRBJ2-1 | TRBV11-3 | TRBD2 | 18 | many | CASSLDAAGGLSYNEQFF | TGTGCCAGCAGCTTAGACGCAGCGGGAGGGCTGTCCTACAATGAGCAGTTCTTC
TRBJ1-1 | TRBV20-1 | - | 14 | - | CSAPELGGGTEAFF | TGCAGTGCTCCTGAACTGGGGGGGGGCACTGAAGCTTTCTTT
TRBJ2-7 | TRBV20-1 | TRBD1 | 13 | many | CSARTGADHEQYF | TGCAGTGCTAGGACAGGGGCAGACCACGAGCAGTACTTC
TRBJ2-3 | TRBV18 | - | 15 | many | CASSPFSGVTDTQYF | TGTGCCAGCTCACCTTTTTCAGGGGTCACAGATACGCAGTATTTT
TRBJ2-2 | TRBV4-3 | TRBD2 | 18 | many | CASSQEVGLAGFIGELFF | TGCGCCAGCAGCCAAGAAGTCGGACTAGCGGGATTCATCGGGGAGCTGTTTTTT
TRBJ2-1 | TRBV20-1 | TRBD1 | 14 | many | CSAGTGGFYNEQFF | TGCAGTGCTGGGACAGGGGGTTTTTACAATGAGCAGTTCTTC